The clone carrying this T cell receptor (beta chain) appeared many times. CDR1 is SGHTA, CDR2 FQGNSA, per germline. The CDR3 length is 14 residues. V gave up 5 bases and J gave up 6 bases; unmatched junction bases: 8. Libraries of TCR beta came from iRepertoire HTBI primers plus Arm-PCR of CDR3 regions. TCRdb analysed the multiplex PCR reads with MiXCR anew, one entry per CDR3 protein. Among about 240,000 distinct CDR3 sequences listed, 20% were seen once. This specimen comes from a study of regulatory T cells in long-lasting Graves disease. This sample's time point: newly diagnosed GD, antithyroid drugs for less than 3 months. Isolated PBMC RNA provided the starting material for the TCR library.

Sequences were derived from peripheral blood mononuclear cells (PBMCs), sampled at new diagnosis, from a patient treated with antithyroid drugs. This receptor was obtained from a female donor with Graves disease. The rearrangement links TRBV7-2 to TRBJ2-3; TRBD2 agrees at 7 bases. The CDR3 reads CASSRQRGADTQYF. The CDR3 region has the DNA TGTGCCAGCAGCCGCCAGCGGGGAGCTGATACGCAGTATTTT. Variable domain in full (rest from reference TRBV7-2 and TRBJ2-3): GAGVSQSPSNKVTEKGKDVELRCDPISGHTALYWYRQSLGQGLEFLIYFQGNSAPDKSGLPSDRFSAERTGGSVSTLTIQRTQQEDSAVYLCASSRQRGADTQYFGPGTRLTVL.